This TCR beta chain was captured in a study of blood T cell repertoires in COVID-19. With 1 base removed from V and 1 base from J, the gap between germline ends came to 8 bases. CDR3 length: 15 residues. Germline CDR1 and CDR2: MNHEY and SMNVEV (reference sequence). In the authors' workflow: Amplifying reference gene primers gave estimates of nucleated cell counts. TCRdb's copy holds only in-frame clones and misses some; the assay was immunoSEQ multiplex PCR. That table furnishes V, J and clone size, whereas the DNA furnished D and trimming. Here the sample spans 150,000 to 200,000 clones, 80% to 90% being singletons.

The sequence was collected from a woman in her seventies with acute or convalescent COVID-19. Sequenced input: peripheral blood. This rearrangement joins TRBV27 to TRBJ1-5, with no clear D. CDR3 DNA: TGTGCCAGCAGTTTATGGGGAGGGAGCAATCAGCCCCAGCATTTT. Translated: CASSLWGGSNQPQHF.